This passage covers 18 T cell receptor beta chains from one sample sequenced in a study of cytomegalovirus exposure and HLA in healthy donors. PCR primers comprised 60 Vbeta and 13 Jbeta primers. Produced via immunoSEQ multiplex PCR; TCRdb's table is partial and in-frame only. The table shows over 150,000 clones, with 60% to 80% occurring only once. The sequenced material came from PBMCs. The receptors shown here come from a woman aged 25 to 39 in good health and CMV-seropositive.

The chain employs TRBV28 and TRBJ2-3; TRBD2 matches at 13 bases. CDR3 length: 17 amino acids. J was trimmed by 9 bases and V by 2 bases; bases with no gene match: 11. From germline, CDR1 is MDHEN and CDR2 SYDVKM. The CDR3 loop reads CASSLIRTSGGRGTQYF. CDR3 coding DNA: TGTGCCAGCAGTTTAATACGGACTAGCGGGGGCAGAGGGACGCAGTATTTT. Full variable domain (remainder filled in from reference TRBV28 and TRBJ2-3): DVKVTQSSRYLVKRTGEKVFLECVQDMDHENMFWYRQDPGLGLRLIYFSYDVKMKEKGDIPEGYSVSREKKERFSLILESASTNQTSMYLCASSLIRTSGGRGTQYFGPGTRLTVL.

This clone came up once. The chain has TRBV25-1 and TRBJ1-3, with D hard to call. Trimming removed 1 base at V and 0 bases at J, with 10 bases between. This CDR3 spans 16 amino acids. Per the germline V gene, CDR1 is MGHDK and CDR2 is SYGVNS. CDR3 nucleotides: TGTGCCAGCAGTGAATTCCAGCGGCACTCTGGAAACACCATATATTTT. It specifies CASSEFQRHSGNTIYF.

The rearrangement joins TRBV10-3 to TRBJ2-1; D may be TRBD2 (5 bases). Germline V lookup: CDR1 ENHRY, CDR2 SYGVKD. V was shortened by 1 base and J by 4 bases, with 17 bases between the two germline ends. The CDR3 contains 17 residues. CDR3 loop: CAISEYPKTGLYNEQFF. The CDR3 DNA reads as TGTGCCATCAGTGAGTACCCCAAAACCGGACTGTACAATGAGCAGTTCTTC.

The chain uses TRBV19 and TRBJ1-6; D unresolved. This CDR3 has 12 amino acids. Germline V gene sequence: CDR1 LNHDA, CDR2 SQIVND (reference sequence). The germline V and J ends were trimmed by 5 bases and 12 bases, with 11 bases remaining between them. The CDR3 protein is CASSSREGPLHF. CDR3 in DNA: TGTGCCAGTAGTTCCCGGGAGGGACCCCTCCACTTT.

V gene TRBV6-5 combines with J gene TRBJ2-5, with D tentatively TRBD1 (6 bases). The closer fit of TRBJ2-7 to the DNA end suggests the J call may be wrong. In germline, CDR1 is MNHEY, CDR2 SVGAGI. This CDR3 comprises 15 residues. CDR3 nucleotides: TGTGCCAGCAGTTACTCCCGGGACATAACCTACGAGCAGTACTTC. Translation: CASSYSRDITYEQYF.

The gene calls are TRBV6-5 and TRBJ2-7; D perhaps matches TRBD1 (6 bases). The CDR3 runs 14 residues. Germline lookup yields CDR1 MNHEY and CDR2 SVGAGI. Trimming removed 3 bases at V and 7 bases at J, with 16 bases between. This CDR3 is CASSYTRTASEQYF. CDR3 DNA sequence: TGTGCCAGCAGTTATACCCGGACAGCGAGTGAGCAGTACTTC.

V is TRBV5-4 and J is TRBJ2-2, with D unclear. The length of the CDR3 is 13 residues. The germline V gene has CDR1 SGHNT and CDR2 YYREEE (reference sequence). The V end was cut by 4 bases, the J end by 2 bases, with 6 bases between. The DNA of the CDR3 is TGTGCCAGCAGCCCCGGTAACACCGGGGAGCTGTTTTTT. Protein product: CASSPGNTGELFF.

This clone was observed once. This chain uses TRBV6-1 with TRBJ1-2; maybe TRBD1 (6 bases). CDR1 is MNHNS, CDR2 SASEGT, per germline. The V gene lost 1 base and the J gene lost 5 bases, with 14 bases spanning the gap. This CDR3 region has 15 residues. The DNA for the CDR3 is TGTGCCAGCAGTGAAGGGGGGGGCGAGAGGTATGGCTACACCTTC. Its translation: CASSEGGGERYGYTF.

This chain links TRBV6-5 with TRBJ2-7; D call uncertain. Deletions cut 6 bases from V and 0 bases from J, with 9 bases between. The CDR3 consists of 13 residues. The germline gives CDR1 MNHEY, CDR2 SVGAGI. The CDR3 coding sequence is TGTGCCAGCAGGGTCCCTAGCTCCTACGAGCAGTACTTC. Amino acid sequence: CASRVPSSYEQYF.

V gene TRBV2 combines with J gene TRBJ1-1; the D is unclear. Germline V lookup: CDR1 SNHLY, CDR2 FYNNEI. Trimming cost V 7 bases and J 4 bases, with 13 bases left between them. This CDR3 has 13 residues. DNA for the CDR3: TGTGCCAGCACTCGGGAGGAGGCCACTGAAGCTTTCTTT. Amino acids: CASTREEATEAFF.

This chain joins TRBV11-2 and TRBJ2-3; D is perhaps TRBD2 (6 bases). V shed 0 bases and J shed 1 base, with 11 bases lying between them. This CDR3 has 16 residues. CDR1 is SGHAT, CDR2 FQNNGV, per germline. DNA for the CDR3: TGTGCCAGCAGCTTAGATCTCGCTAGCGGCACAGATACGCAGTATTTT. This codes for CASSLDLASGTDTQYF.

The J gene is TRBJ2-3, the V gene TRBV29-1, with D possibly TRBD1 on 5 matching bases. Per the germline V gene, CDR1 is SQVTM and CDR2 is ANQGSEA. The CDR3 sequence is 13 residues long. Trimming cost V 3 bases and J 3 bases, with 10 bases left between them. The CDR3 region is CSVEGGATDTQYF. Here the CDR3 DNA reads TGCAGCGTTGAGGGTGGGGCTACAGATACGCAGTATTTT.

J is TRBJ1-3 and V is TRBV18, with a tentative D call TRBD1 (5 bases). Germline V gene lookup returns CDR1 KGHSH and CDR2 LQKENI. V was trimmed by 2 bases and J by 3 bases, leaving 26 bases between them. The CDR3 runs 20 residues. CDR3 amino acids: CASSPIYRPSGGASGNTIYF. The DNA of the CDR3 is TGTGCCAGCTCACCAATTTATCGACCGAGCGGGGGAGCAAGTGGAAACACCATATATTTT.

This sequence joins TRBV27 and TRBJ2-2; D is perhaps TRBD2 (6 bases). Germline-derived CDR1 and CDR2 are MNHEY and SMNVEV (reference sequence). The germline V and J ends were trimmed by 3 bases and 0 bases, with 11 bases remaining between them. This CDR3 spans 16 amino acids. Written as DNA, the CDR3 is TGTGCCAGCAGTTTCCAGGGACTTCCGAACACCGGGGAGCTGTTTTTT. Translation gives CASSFQGLPNTGELFF.

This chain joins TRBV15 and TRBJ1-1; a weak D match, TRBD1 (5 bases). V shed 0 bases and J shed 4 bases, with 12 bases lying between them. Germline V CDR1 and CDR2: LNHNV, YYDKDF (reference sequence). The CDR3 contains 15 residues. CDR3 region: CATSRDVSGATEAFF. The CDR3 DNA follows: TGTGCCACCAGCAGAGATGTAAGCGGGGCCACTGAAGCTTTCTTT.

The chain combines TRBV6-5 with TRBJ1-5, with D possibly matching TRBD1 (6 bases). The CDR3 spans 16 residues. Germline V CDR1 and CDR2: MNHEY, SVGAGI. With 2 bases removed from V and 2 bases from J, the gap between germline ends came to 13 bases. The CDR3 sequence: CASSYGGGQGNQPQHF. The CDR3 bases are TGTGCCAGCAGTTACGGGGGGGGGCAGGGCAATCAGCCCCAGCATTTT.

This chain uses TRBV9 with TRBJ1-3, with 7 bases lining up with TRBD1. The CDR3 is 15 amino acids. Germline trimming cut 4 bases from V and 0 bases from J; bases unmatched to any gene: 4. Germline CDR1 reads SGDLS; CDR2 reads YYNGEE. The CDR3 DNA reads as TGTGCCAGCAGCCCAGGGGGGAGCTCTGGAAACACCATATATTTT. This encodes CASSPGGSSGNTIYF.

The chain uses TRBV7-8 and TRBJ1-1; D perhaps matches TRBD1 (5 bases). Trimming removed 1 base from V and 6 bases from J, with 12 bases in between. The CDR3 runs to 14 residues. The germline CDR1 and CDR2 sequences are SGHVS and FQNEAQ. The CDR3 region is CASSLGGEVSEAFF. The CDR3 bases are TGTGCCAGCAGCTTAGGAGGGGAGGTTTCTGAAGCTTTCTTT.